The 2 T cell receptor beta chains given below trace back to one sample, sequenced in a study of blood T cell repertoires in COVID-19. Measured with immunoSEQ multiplex PCR; TCRdb has only the in-frame clones, and not every one. The sample has 150,000 or so clones; around 90% are singletons. The material sequenced was peripheral blood. Receptors originate from a human donor in a cohort sampled during active COVID-19.

This rearrangement joins TRBV3-1 (or the pseudogene TRBV3-2) to TRBJ2-1; 7 nucleotides agree with TRBD2. Germline trimming cut 7 bases from V and 0 bases from J; bases unmatched to any gene: 3. CDR1 is LGHDT, CDR2 YNNKEL, per germline (reference sequence). This CDR3 contains 14 residues. The CDR3 DNA reads TGTGCCAGCACCGGCGGGAGCTCCTACAATGAGCAGTTCTTC. Protein product: CASTGGSSYNEQFF.

J is TRBJ2-3 and V is TRBV3-1 (or the pseudogene TRBV3-2), with D possibly matching TRBD1 (7 bases). This CDR3 spans 15 amino acids. Germline-derived CDR1 and CDR2 are LGHDT and YNNKEL (reference sequence). Trimming pared 4 bases from V and 1 base from J, leaving 12 bases between. In DNA form, the CDR3 reads TGTGCCAGCAGCCTCAGGGGGGTGGGCACAGATACGCAGTATTTT. Its translation: CASSLRGVGTDTQYF.